The T cell receptor beta chain under discussion was sequenced for a study of early T cells in non-severe SARS-CoV-2 infection. Via MiXCR, TCRdb re-called the 5' RACE reads, giving one row per CDR3 protein. Of 60,000 to 65,000 distinct CDR3 sequences in the sample, about 9.3% were seen once. In germline, CDR1 is MNHNS, CDR2 SASEGT. The ends lost 5 bases at V and 2 bases at J; junction bases unmatched: 8. The CDR3 sequence is 15 residues long. This clonotype was found a few times. Sequencing was carried out using whole blood. This TCR came from an adult who was a healthcare worker with PCR-confirmed SARS-CoV-2 infection or an uninfected control (not recorded which). This sequence joins TRBV6-1 and TRBJ2-5, with 7 bases lining up with TRBD2. The CDR3 here is CASSLTSWVQETQYF. Here the CDR3 DNA reads TGTGCCAGCAGTCTGACTAGCTGGGTGCAAGAGACCCAGTACTTC.